These T cell receptor beta chains were read from a single sample in a study of human CD4 T cells and Enterobacteriaceae. The assay was immunoSEQ multiplex PCR, and TCRdb's table has in-frame clones only and misses some. The profile shows approximately 600 clones, about two fifths of them singletons. Sequences were obtained from bacteria-reactive CD4+ T cells grown in culture. Receptors originate from a human donor in good health. The CDR3 runs from the conserved cysteine through the conserved F or W. Fields, in order: V gene, D gene, J gene, clone size, CDR3 protein, CDR3 DNA. The D gene is left open where the match is weak. Some rows mark clone size as missing; the rest say once, few, many or name a class of expanded clone.

>TRBV6-6|TRBD1|TRBJ1-4|NA
CASRVAGQINEKLFF
TGTGCCAGCAGGGTGGCGGGACAGATTAATGAAAAACTGTTTTTT
>TRBV28|TRBD1|TRBJ2-7|NA
CASSSAGQGRDEQYF
TGTGCCAGCAGCTCAGCGGGACAGGGTCGGGACGAGCAGTACTTC
>TRBV15|NA|TRBJ2-1|NA
CATGTGRGHHEQFF
TGTGCCACCGGAACCGGTCGGGGTCACCATGAGCAGTTCTTC
>TRBV6-1|TRBD2|TRBJ2-1|large
CASSETASGSNEQFF
TGTGCCAGCAGTGAAACGGCTAGCGGGAGCAATGAGCAGTTCTTC
>TRBV20-1|NA|TRBJ2-7|NA
CSARGYYEQYF
TGCAGTGCCCGGGGGTACTACGAGCAGTACTTC
>TRBV6-5|NA|TRBJ1-4|NA
CASRFGDGEKLFF
TGTGCCAGCAGGTTCGGCGACGGGGAAAAACTGTTTTTT
>TRBV7-6|TRBD1|TRBJ2-3|few
CASSHRGQGAGVDTQYF
TGTGCCAGCAGCCACCGGGGGCAGGGGGCGGGCGTAGATACGCAGTATTTT
>TRBV11-3|NA|TRBJ1-1|NA
CASSSRTSGTEAFF
TGTGCCAGCAGCTCGCGGACCAGCGGGACTGAAGCTTTCTTT
>TRBV19|TRBD1|TRBJ1-4|NA
CASTRGQGTEKLFF
TGTGCCAGTACCCGAGGACAGGGGACTGAAAAACTGTTTTTT
>TRBV10-1|TRBD1|TRBJ2-3|few
CASGAGGRSDTQYF
TGCGCCAGCGGGGCAGGGGGCCGCTCAGATACGCAGTATTTT
>TRBV30|TRBD2|TRBJ2-2|NA
CAWSQGTSGTNTGELFF
TGTGCCTGGAGTCAGGGGACTAGCGGAACGAACACCGGGGAGCTGTTTTTT
>TRBV6-1|TRBD1|TRBJ2-3|NA
CASSVDRGRGTDTQYF
TGTGCCAGCAGTGTCGACAGGGGGCGCGGGACAGATACGCAGTATTTT
>TRBV19|TRBD2|TRBJ2-7|NA
CASSPPFGGSYEQYF
TGTGCCAGTTCACCCCCGTTCGGCGGGAGCTACGAGCAGTACTTC
>TRBV6-4|TRBD2|TRBJ2-3|hyperexpanded
CASSDSGRGGPLADTQYF
TGTGCCAGCAGTGACTCTGGGCGGGGGGGCCCGTTGGCAGATACGCAGTATTTT
>TRBV4-1|TRBD2|TRBJ2-5|once
CASSHGARSGGVETQYF
TGCGCCAGCAGCCATGGTGCCCGGAGCGGGGGGGTTGAGACCCAGTACTTC
>TRBV29-1|TRBD1|TRBJ1-5|NA
CSVNHLDRGNQPQHF
TGTAGCGTTAATCACCTCGACAGGGGCAATCAGCCCCAGCATTTT
>TRBV5-5|TRBD2|TRBJ2-3|few
CASSNGGGLVDTQYF
TGTGCCAGCAGCAACGGGGGGGGTCTGGTAGATACGCAGTATTTT
>TRBV27|NA|TRBJ1-1|NA
CASSPRYRGVGTFF
TGTGCCAGCAGTCCCAGATATCGGGGGGTTGGGACTTTCTTT